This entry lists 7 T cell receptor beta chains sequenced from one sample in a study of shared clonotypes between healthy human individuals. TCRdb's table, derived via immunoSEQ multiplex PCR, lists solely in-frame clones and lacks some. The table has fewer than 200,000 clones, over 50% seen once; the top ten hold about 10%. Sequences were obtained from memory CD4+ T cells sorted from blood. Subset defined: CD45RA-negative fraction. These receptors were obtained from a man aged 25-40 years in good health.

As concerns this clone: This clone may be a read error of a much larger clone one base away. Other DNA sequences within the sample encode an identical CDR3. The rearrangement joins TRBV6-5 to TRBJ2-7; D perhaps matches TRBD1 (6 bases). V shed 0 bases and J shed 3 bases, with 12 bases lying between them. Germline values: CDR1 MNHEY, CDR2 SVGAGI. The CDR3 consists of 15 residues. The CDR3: CASSYSPQGGYEQYF. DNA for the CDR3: TGTGCCAGCAGTTACTCCCCACAGGGCGGCTACGAGCAGTACTTC.

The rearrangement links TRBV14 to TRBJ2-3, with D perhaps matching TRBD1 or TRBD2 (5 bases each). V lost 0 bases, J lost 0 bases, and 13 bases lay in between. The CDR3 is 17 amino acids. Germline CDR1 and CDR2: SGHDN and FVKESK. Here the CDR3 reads CASSQDRRTKSTDTQYF. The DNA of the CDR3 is TGTGCCAGCAGCCAAGATCGGAGGACAAAAAGCACAGATACGCAGTATTTT.

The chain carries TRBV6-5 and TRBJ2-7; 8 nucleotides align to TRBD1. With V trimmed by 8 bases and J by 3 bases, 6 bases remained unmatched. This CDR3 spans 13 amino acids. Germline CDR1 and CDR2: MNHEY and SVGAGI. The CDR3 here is CASGRGQGYEQYF. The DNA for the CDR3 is TGTGCCAGCGGCCGAGGACAGGGCTACGAGCAGTACTTC.

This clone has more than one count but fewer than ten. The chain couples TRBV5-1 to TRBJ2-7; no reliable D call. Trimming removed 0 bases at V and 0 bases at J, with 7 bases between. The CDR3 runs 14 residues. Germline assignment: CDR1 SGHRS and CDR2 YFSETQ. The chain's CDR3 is CASSLVPSSYEQYF. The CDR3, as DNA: TGCGCCAGCAGCTTGGTCCCAAGCTCCTACGAGCAGTACTTC.

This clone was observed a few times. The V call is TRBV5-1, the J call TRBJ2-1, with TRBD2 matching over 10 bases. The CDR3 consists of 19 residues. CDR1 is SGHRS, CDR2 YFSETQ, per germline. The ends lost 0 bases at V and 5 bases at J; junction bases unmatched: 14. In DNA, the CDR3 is TGCGCCAGCAGCTTGGGTAGCGGGAGGAAGACCTTATCCGACAATGAGCAGTTCTTC. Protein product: CASSLGSGRKTLSDNEQFF.

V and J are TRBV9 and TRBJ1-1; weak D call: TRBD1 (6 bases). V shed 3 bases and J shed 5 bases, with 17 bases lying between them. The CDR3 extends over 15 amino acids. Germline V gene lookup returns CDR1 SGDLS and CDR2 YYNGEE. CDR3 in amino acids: CASSAGWGAPTEAFF. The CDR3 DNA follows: TGTGCCAGCAGCGCAGGCTGGGGGGCGCCTACTGAAGCTTTCTTT.

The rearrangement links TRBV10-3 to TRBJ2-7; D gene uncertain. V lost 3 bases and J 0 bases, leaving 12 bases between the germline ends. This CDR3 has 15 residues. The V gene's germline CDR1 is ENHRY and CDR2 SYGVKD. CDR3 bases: TGTGCCATCAGTGATCCGTCTATTAGCTCCTACGAGCAGTACTTC. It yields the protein CAISDPSISSYEQYF.